The 25 T cell receptor beta chains below come from one sample, sequenced in a study of cytomegalovirus exposure and HLA in healthy donors. Vbeta (60) and Jbeta (13) primers were used in the PCR. Libraries were prepared by immunoSEQ multiplex PCR; TCRdb keeps only in-frame clonotypes and omits some of them. The sample yields 95,000 to 100,000 clones, around three quarters seen once. Source material: PBMCs. The receptor set was obtained from a middle-aged man in good health and CMV-seronegative.

V usage is TRBV4-3 and J usage is TRBJ2-1; the D gene is possibly TRBD2 (5 bases). The V and J ends lost 0 bases and 8 bases respectively, with 20 bases between them. This CDR3 has 17 amino acids. Germline V gene sequence: CDR1 LGHNA, CDR2 YSLEER. The CDR3 DNA follows: TGCGCCAGCAGCCAAGATGCGGGTGCGGATCCCGGGGATGAGCAGTTCTTC. Amino acids: CASSQDAGADPGDEQFF.

V gene TRBV28 combines with J gene TRBJ1-1; possible D gene TRBD1, 5 bases. CDR3 length: 12 residues. The germline V and J ends were trimmed by 7 bases and 4 bases, with 10 bases remaining between them. Germline-derived CDR1 and CDR2 are MDHEN and SYDVKM. The CDR3 sequence is CASKQGGTEAFF. The CDR3 DNA reads TGTGCCAGCAAGCAGGGAGGCACTGAAGCTTTCTTT.

CDR3 residues: CASSWRLEDNEQFF. CDR3 nucleotides: TGTGCCAGCAGCTGGCGACTAGAAGACAATGAGCAGTTCTTC. V usage is TRBV13 and J usage is TRBJ2-1; weak D call: TRBD2 (6 bases). The CDR3 length is 14 residues. Germline V gene lookup returns CDR1 PRHDT and CDR2 FYEKMQ (reference sequence). V was clipped by 4 bases and J by 5 bases, with 12 bases between them.

This clone is a singleton in its sample. The chain is built from TRBV30 and TRBJ1-5; possibly TRBD1 for D (5 bases). This CDR3 has 13 amino acids. Germline assignment: CDR1 GTSNPN and CDR2 SVGIG (reference sequence). V was shortened by 3 bases and J by 0 bases, with 6 bases between the two germline ends. The CDR3 bases are TGTGCCTGGAGGGACAATAGCAATCAGCCCCAGCATTTT. Protein sequence: CAWRDNSNQPQHF.

This chain links TRBV2 with TRBJ1-1; no definite D call. The germline V gene has CDR1 SNHLY and CDR2 FYNNEI. The CDR3 is 11 amino acids. Trimming removed 7 bases from V and 3 bases from J, with 6 bases in between. CDR3 coding DNA: TGTGCCAGCAAACACGACACTGAAGCTTTCTTT. Translating it yields CASKHDTEAFF.

The rearrangement links TRBV5-1 to TRBJ1-4; 10 nucleotides align to TRBD1. Trimming removed 1 base from V and 3 bases from J; junction bases left unmatched: 12. The CDR3 covers 19 residues. Germline lookup yields CDR1 SGHRS and CDR2 YFSETQ. CDR3 DNA sequence: TGCGCCAGCAGCTTGTCGCCCCCCGGACAGGGGGGTTCTAATGAAAAACTGTTTTTT. Translating it yields CASSLSPPGQGGSNEKLFF.

This chain connects TRBV2 to TRBJ1-2; no definite D call. The CDR3 length is 15 residues. V gave up 3 bases and J gave up 8 bases, with 19 bases separating them. Germline V lookup: CDR1 SNHLY, CDR2 FYNNEI. In DNA, the CDR3 is TGTGCCAGCAGTGAGGGTAGCGGTCAGGTTCGGGGCTACACCTTC. Its translation: CASSEGSGQVRGYTF. Full variable domain (missing parts from reference TRBV2 and TRBJ1-2): EPEVTQTPSHQVTQMGQEVILRCVPISNHLYFYWYRQILGQKVEFLVSFYNNEISEKSEIFDDQFSVERPDGSNFTLKIRSTKLEDSAMYFCASSEGSGQVRGYTFGSGTRLTVV.

CDR3 bases: TGTGCCAGCAGTTTATCCCTGGGGTGGGCAGGGTCACCCCTCCACTTT. Translating gives CASSLSLGWAGSPLHF. The chain joins TRBV27 to TRBJ1-6, with a possible D match to TRBD1 (5 bases). CDR1 and CDR2 (germline): MNHEY, SMNVEV (reference sequence). The CDR3 is 16 residues long. V was trimmed by 0 bases and J by 10 bases, leaving 16 bases between them.

This chain links TRBV9 with TRBJ1-3; D remains unclear. This CDR3 has 17 amino acids. CDR1 and CDR2 from the germline V gene are SGDLS and YYNGEE. V was shortened by 1 base and J by 0 bases, with 14 bases between the two germline ends. This CDR3 reads CASSVSAGSLSGNTIYF. For the CDR3, the DNA is TGTGCCAGCAGCGTATCCGCAGGATCGCTCTCTGGAAACACCATATATTTT.

This chain links TRBV12-5 with TRBJ2-7; D is perhaps TRBD1 (6 bases). The V end lost 1 base, the J end lost 4 bases, and 14 bases lay between the germline ends. The CDR3 is 15 amino acids. CDR1 is LGHNT and CDR2 is FRNRAP in the germline V gene. This CDR3 reads CASGLAQGTCYEQYF. As DNA, the CDR3 is TGTGCTAGTGGTTTGGCACAGGGCACCTGTTACGAGCAGTACTTC.

This rearrangement joins TRBV5-6 to TRBJ1-3, with TRBD1 matching over 8 bases. The CDR3 has 18 amino acids. Germline CDR1 reads SGHDT; CDR2 reads YYEEEE. Trimming at V came to 2 bases and at J to 4 bases, leaving 14 bases not matched to a gene. CDR3 sequence reads: CASSFQGQGGFAGNTIYF. The CDR3 DNA reads as TGTGCCAGCAGCTTCCAAGGACAGGGAGGCTTCGCCGGAAACACCATATATTTT. Using reference TRBV5-6 and TRBJ1-3 for the parts outside the CDR3, the full variable domain is DAGVTQSPTHLIKTRGQQVTLRCSPKSGHDTVSWYQQALGQGPQFIFQYYEEEERQRGNFPDRFSGHQFPNYSSELNVNALLLGDSALYLCASSFQGQGGFAGNTIYFGEGSWLTVV.

V usage is TRBV21-1 and J usage is TRBJ2-1; TRBD1, the D gene given by the table, was not confirmed from the DNA. TRBV21-1 is a recognized pseudogene. CDR3 length: 20 residues. The CDR3 sequence is CASSNFGLRYPGQGSDEQFF. The CDR3 DNA reads as TGTGCCAGCAGCAATTTTGGGTTGCGTTACCCAGGACAGGGCTCCGATGAGCAGTTCTTC.

This clone was counted between two and nine times. The rearrangement uses TRBV23-1 and TRBJ2-1, with D perhaps TRBD2 (12 bases). TRBV23-1 is flagged as an ORF with uncertain function. Trimming took off 10 bases at V and 10 bases at J, with 47 bases between the two ends. The CDR3 runs to 22 residues. CDR3 sequence reads: CATGFWTGGVGLAGTPGWEQFF. The CDR3 nucleotides read TGCGCCACTGGTTTTTGGACAGGGGGCGTTGGACTAGCGGGAACACCCGGATGGGAGCAGTTCTTC.

The J gene is TRBJ1-5, the V gene TRBV6-5, with a tentative D call TRBD1 (5 bases). Trimming took off 7 bases at V and 0 bases at J, with 10 bases between the two ends. Per the germline V gene, CDR1 is MNHEY and CDR2 is SVGAGI. This CDR3 has 14 amino acids. CDR3 amino acids: CASKDSYSNQPQHF. The CDR3 DNA reads as TGTGCCAGCAAAGACAGTTATAGCAATCAGCCCCAGCATTTT.

J is TRBJ2-1 and V is TRBV7-2, with 9 bases aligning to TRBD2. This CDR3 has 19 residues. The germline V gene has CDR1 SGHTA and CDR2 FQGNSA. Trimming took 4 bases from V and 5 from J; bases not matched to a gene: 18. The CDR3 DNA reads as TGTGCCAGCAGCTCACCCGGATATGTCGGCGGGGGGGCGCACAATGAGCAGTTCTTC. Its translation is CASSSPGYVGGGAHNEQFF.

This clone was picked up a small number of times. The rearrangement uses TRBV6-6 and TRBJ1-3; perhaps TRBD1 as D (5 bases). The CDR3 extends over 16 amino acids. The germline V gene has CDR1 MNHNY and CDR2 SVGAGI (reference sequence). The V gene lost 2 bases and the J gene lost 0 bases, with 11 bases spanning the gap. The CDR3: CASSYGGSSSGNTIYF. In DNA, the CDR3 is TGTGCCAGCAGTTACGGGGGGTCGAGCTCTGGAAACACCATATATTTT.

Here the CDR3 DNA reads TGTGCCAGCAGCCAGGGGACAGGTGTGTACAATGAGCAGTTCTTC. Amino acid sequence: CASSQGTGVYNEQFF. The chain is built from TRBV5-5 and TRBJ2-1; 8 bases map to TRBD1. CDR3 length: 15 amino acids. Germline CDR1 and CDR2: SGHKS and YYEKEE (reference sequence). Trimming removed 4 bases from V and 4 bases from J; junction bases left unmatched: 7. Combining the CDR3 with reference TRBV5-5 and TRBJ2-1 gives the whole variable domain DAGVTQSPTHLIKTRGQQVTLRCSPISGHKSVSWYQQVLGQGPQFIFQYYEKEERGRGNFPDRFSARQFPNYSSELNVNALLLGDSALYLCASSQGTGVYNEQFFGPGTRLTVL.

The V gene is TRBV6-5, the J gene TRBJ2-1; 7 bases align to TRBD2. Losses at the gene ends were 2 bases for V and 0 bases for J; bases not matched to a gene: 1. The CDR3 covers 15 residues. Germline CDR1 is MNHEY and CDR2 is SVGAGI. The CDR3 DNA sequence: TGTGCCAGCAGTTACGCGGGAGCCTCCTACAATGAGCAGTTCTTC. This translates into CASSYAGASYNEQFF.

The V call is TRBV7-9, the J call TRBJ1-1; D is uncertain. Germline V gives CDR1 SEHNR, CDR2 FQNEAQ (reference sequence). This CDR3 region has 12 residues. Trimming removed 1 base at V and 11 bases at J, with 11 bases between. The CDR3 DNA sequence: TGTGCCAGCAGCTTAGGGGCGAGCAGGGCTTTCTTT. Its translation: CASSLGASRAFF.

The V and J genes are TRBV2 and TRBJ2-6; 8 bases match TRBD1. CDR3 length equals 16 residues. The germline V gene has CDR1 SNHLY and CDR2 FYNNEI. The V segment lost 4 bases and the J segment 0 bases; nucleotides outside the gene matches: 2. The CDR3 here is CASSGQGSSGANVLTF. In DNA, the CDR3 is TGTGCCAGCAGTGGACAGGGGAGCTCTGGGGCCAACGTCCTGACTTTC.

This rearrangement joins TRBV11-2 to TRBJ2-1; 11 bases are shared with TRBD2. The CDR3 runs 15 residues. J lost 4 bases, V lost 5 bases, and 4 bases had no gene match. Germline CDR1 and CDR2: SGHAT and FQNNGV. The CDR3 DNA sequence: TGTGCCAGCAGCACCGGGACTAGCGGATACAATGAGCAGTTCTTC. This encodes CASSTGTSGYNEQFF.

This rearrangement joins TRBV5-1 to TRBJ1-4; 7 bases match TRBD1. Looked up from germline, CDR1 is SGHRS and CDR2 is YFSETQ. This CDR3 region has 15 residues. Trimming removed 2 bases from V and 6 bases from J; junction bases left unmatched: 7. The CDR3 region has the DNA TGCGCCAGCAGCTTAAACGACAGGGTCTATGAAAAACTGTTTTTT. Protein product: CASSLNDRVYEKLFF.

The chain carries TRBV28 and TRBJ2-2, with TRBD1 as a possible D gene (5 bases). CDR3 length: 12 residues. Per germline, CDR1 MDHEN and CDR2 SYDVKM. The CDR3 is CAGQGIPGELFF. DNA for the CDR3: TGTGCAGGGCAGGGAATACCCGGGGAGCTGTTTTTT.

This chain joins TRBV2 and TRBJ2-1, with D possibly TRBD1 on 5 matching bases. Germline V gene sequence: CDR1 SNHLY, CDR2 FYNNEI. Trimming cost V 10 bases and J 0 bases, with 10 bases left between them. This CDR3 region has 13 residues. For the CDR3, the DNA is TGTGCCAAACGGACAACCTCCTACAATGAGCAGTTCTTC. It yields the protein CAKRTTSYNEQFF.

The count of this clone is one. The V gene is TRBV28, the J gene TRBJ1-2, with D perhaps matching TRBD1 (6 bases). Germline V lookup: CDR1 MDHEN, CDR2 SYDVKM. The CDR3 extends over 14 amino acids. With 5 bases removed from V and 2 bases from J, the gap between germline ends came to 12 bases. The CDR3 sequence: CASSRDTGNYGYTF. The CDR3, as DNA: TGTGCCAGCAGTCGCGACACAGGGAACTATGGCTACACCTTC.